This TCR beta chain was sequenced for a study of T-cell reconstitution after alpha-beta-depleted transplantation in children. This clonotype was detected a few times. Germline CDR1 LNHNV, CDR2 YYDKDF (reference sequence). The CDR3 is 13 residues long. Trimming removed 0 bases from V and 11 bases from J, with 11 bases in between. Unique molecular identifiers were incorporated when the TCRbeta library was constructed. TCRdb re-analysed the PCR reads in MiXCR, keeping a single row per CDR3 protein. The table lists roughly 120,000 distinct CDR3 sequences, under 25% of them singletons. The source is a male patient between 2 and 15 years old who had a stem cell transplant for chronic granulomatous disease, so the T cells may come from the graft donor. The specimen comprised PBMCs, mostly from graft donor cells, sampled 180 days after TCRalphabeta/CD19-depleted stem cell transplant. The chain has TRBV15 and TRBJ2-4; D not certain. The CDR3 loop reads CATSRDRSAVQYF. In nucleotides, the CDR3 is TGTGCCACCAGCAGAGATCGGTCAGCTGTTCAGTACTTC.